This T cell receptor (beta chain) was sequenced in a study of OX40 agonist ivuxolimab in advanced cancers. General study results and limits: People who partly responded at 0.1-3.0 mg/kg had some of the least clonal expansion seen. Within 6 weeks, CD4+ and CD8+ blood T cells expanded clonally at 0.1 to 3.0 mg/kg.

The CDR3 sequence is 15 residues long. Germline CDR1 reads SGHTA; CDR2 reads FQGNSA. Trimming took 5 bases from V and 3 from J; bases not matched to a gene: 7. Comments on this clone: The antigen remains undetermined.

TCRdb's table, derived via immunoSEQ multiplex PCR, lists solely in-frame clones and lacks some. The profile shows about 80,000 clones, about 86% of them singletons. The receptor was isolated from an adult with an advanced solid tumor such as melanoma, head and neck, liver or kidney cancer. The J gene is TRBJ2-7, the V gene TRBV7-2; 10 bases line up with TRBD2. The input for sequencing was CD4+ or CD8+ T cells sorted from blood, taken in a trial of the OX40 agonist ivuxolimab. This CDR3 is CASSQTSGDLYEQYF. The CDR3 region has the DNA TGTGCCAGCAGCCAAACTAGCGGGGACCTCTACGAGCAGTACTTC.